One and the same sample provided the 27 T cell receptor beta chains below, sequenced in a study of OX40 agonist ivuxolimab in advanced cancers. Libraries were prepared by immunoSEQ multiplex PCR; TCRdb keeps only in-frame clonotypes and omits some of them. The sample consists of about 95,000 clones, around nine tenths of them appearing once. The source material was CD4+ or CD8+ T cells sorted from blood, sampled in a trial of the OX40 agonist ivuxolimab. The receptors here all came from an adult with an advanced solid tumor such as melanoma, head and neck, liver or kidney cancer.

The rearrangement joins TRBV21-1 to TRBJ2-5; the table's D call, TRBD1, has no DNA check behind it. TRBV21-1 is described as a pseudogene. CDR3 length equals 17 residues. The CDR3 sequence is CASKRLRPHKIQETQYF. The CDR3 DNA follows: TGTGCCAGCAAACGCCTCAGGCCACACAAGATCCAAGAGACCCAGTACTTC.

This clone showed up just a few times. V is TRBV27 and J is TRBJ1-1; no reliable D call. V was pared by 8 bases and J by 4 bases, with 17 bases between. The CDR3 length is 14 residues. CDR1 and CDR2 (germline): MNHEY, SMNVEV (reference sequence). The CDR3: CASLPVGLGTEAFF. CDR3 nucleotides: TGTGCCAGCCTCCCCGTAGGGCTAGGCACTGAAGCTTTCTTT.

J is TRBJ1-4 and V is TRBV30, with 9 bases fitting TRBD1. V shed 2 bases and J 7 bases; nucleotides not matched to a gene: 5. This CDR3 region has 14 residues. Germline V gene lookup returns CDR1 GTSNPN and CDR2 SVGIG (reference sequence). The CDR3 protein is CAWSTGTGSEKLFF. The CDR3 nucleotides are TGTGCCTGGAGTACCGGGACAGGGTCTGAAAAACTGTTTTTT.

CDR3 nucleotide sequence: TGTGCCAGTTCCCCACCCGCAGCGGGAGTAGATACGCAGTATTTT. It translates to CASSPPAAGVDTQYF. The V call is TRBV19, the J call TRBJ2-3, with 8 bases that match TRBD2. This CDR3 region has 15 residues. The V segment lost 8 bases and the J segment 5 bases; nucleotides outside the gene matches: 12. CDR1 is LNHDA and CDR2 is SQIVND in the germline V gene (reference sequence).

V is TRBV6-1 and J is TRBJ2-1; D is perhaps TRBD2 (5 bases). The V end was cut by 2 bases, the J end by 8 bases, with 10 bases between. This CDR3 contains 13 residues. CDR1 is MNHNS, CDR2 SASEGT, per germline. DNA of the CDR3: TGTGCCAGCAGTGAAATTGGGAGCGATGAGCAGTTCTTC. Amino acid sequence: CASSEIGSDEQFF.

V and J are TRBV9 and TRBJ2-2, with 13 bases fitting TRBD2. The CDR3 contains 16 residues. Germline CDR1 SGDLS, CDR2 YYNGEE. Losses at the gene ends were 4 bases for V and 7 bases for J; bases not matched to a gene: 7. The CDR3 nucleotides read TGTGCCAGCAGCCCTCGGACTAGCGGGAGCCACGGGGAGCTGTTTTTT. This gives the protein CASSPRTSGSHGELFF.

The V and J genes are TRBV21-1 and TRBJ1-5. TRBV21-1 is recorded as a pseudogene. The CDR3 is 13 residues long. Here the CDR3 reads CASSKDGYQPQHF. As DNA, the CDR3 is TGTGCCAGCAGCAAAGACGGATATCAGCCCCAGCATTTT.

The rearrangement links TRBV25-1 to TRBJ2-7; 7 positions agree with TRBD1. The V gene's germline CDR1 is MGHDK and CDR2 SYGVNS. This CDR3 is 15 amino acids long. Trimming at V came to 1 base and at J to 3 bases, leaving 6 bases not matched to a gene. The CDR3 reads CASSEWGTDLYEQYF. The CDR3, as DNA: TGTGCCAGCAGTGAATGGGGGACAGACCTCTACGAGCAGTACTTC.

The V call is TRBV18, the J call TRBJ1-2; TRBD1 might be the D (5 bases). Trimming took 4 bases from V and 8 from J, leaving 17 bases between them. Germline-derived CDR1 and CDR2 are KGHSH and LQKENI. This CDR3 spans 14 amino acids. DNA for the CDR3: TGTGCCAGCTCACAAAATACGGGAGGGGAAGGCTACACCTTC. This gives the protein CASSQNTGGEGYTF. The variable domain in full, completed from reference TRBV18 and TRBJ1-2, reads NAGVMQNPRHLVRRRGQEARLRCSPMKGHSHVYWYRQLPEEGLKFMVYLQKENIIDESGMPKERFSAEFPKEGPSILRIQQVVRGDSAAYFCASSQNTGGEGYTFGSGTRLTVV.

The chain combines TRBV18 with TRBJ2-3; TRBD1 matches at 7 bases. Germline assignment: CDR1 KGHSH and CDR2 LQKENI. The CDR3 is 15 residues long. The V gene end was trimmed by 5 bases and the J gene end by 1 base; junction bases not matched to a gene: 6. CDR3 bases: TGTGCCAGCTCAGCCACAGGGGCCGGCACAGATACGCAGTATTTT. It translates to CASSATGAGTDTQYF.

V is TRBV10-3 and J is TRBJ2-3; possibly TRBD1 or TRBD2 for D (5 bases each). This CDR3 region has 14 residues. CDR1 ENHRY and CDR2 SYGVKD come from the germline V gene. V lost 10 bases and J lost 4, with 18 bases in between. CDR3 protein: CATRPGPAADTQYF. CDR3 bases: TGTGCCACCCGGCCGGGGCCTGCGGCAGATACGCAGTATTTT.

This chain links TRBV2 with TRBJ1-2, with D perhaps TRBD1 (6 bases). Germline values: CDR1 SNHLY, CDR2 FYNNEI. This CDR3 is 13 amino acids long. The germline V and J ends were trimmed by 5 bases and 5 bases, with 12 bases remaining between them. This CDR3 reads CASSQSDSYGYTF. CDR3 bases: TGTGCCAGCAGTCAATCGGACAGTTATGGCTACACCTTC.

CDR3 bases: TGTGCCAGCAGCAACGCATCCTTGTGTGGCTACGAGCAGTACTTC. Protein: CASSNASLCGYEQYF. V and J are TRBV21-1 and TRBJ2-7. TRBV21-1 represents a pseudogene. This CDR3 has 15 residues.

The V gene is TRBV21-1, the J gene TRBJ2-3; the D segment call TRBD2 is taken from the table without a DNA check. TRBV21-1 is designated a pseudogene. This CDR3 is 23 amino acids long. Here the CDR3 DNA reads TGTGCCAGCAGCAACCTCACTAACCCTCTCCTCGGGACTAGCGGGAGGGCATCAGATACGCAGTATTTT. Protein sequence: CASSNLTNPLLGTSGRASDTQYF.

The J gene is TRBJ2-2, the V gene TRBV7-8; TRBD1 agrees at 7 bases. Germline V gene sequence: CDR1 SGHVS, CDR2 FQNEAQ. V gave up 2 bases and J gave up 7 bases; unmatched junction bases: 7. The CDR3 is 15 residues long. The CDR3 DNA follows: TGTGCCAGCAGCTTACGAGGGGGCCGGGGCGGGGAGCTGTTTTTT. It yields the protein CASSLRGGRGGELFF.

This chain links TRBV2 with TRBJ2-1; D unclear. The CDR3 runs 12 residues. Germline CDR1 reads SNHLY; CDR2 reads FYNNEI. V was shortened by 6 bases and J by 7 bases, with 10 bases between the two germline ends. The CDR3 DNA reads as TGTGCCAGCAGACGACTTCAAAATGAGCAGTTCTTC. Translated: CASRRLQNEQFF.

The chain is built from TRBV2 and TRBJ2-7, with TRBD2 matching 11 bases. Germline V gives CDR1 SNHLY, CDR2 FYNNEI. The CDR3 length is 15 residues. Trimming took 8 bases from V and 2 from J; bases not matched to a gene: 8. The CDR3 bases are TGTGCCAGCCAGCCGGGACTAGCGGCTACCTACGAGCAGTACTTC. This translates into CASQPGLAATYEQYF. Full variable domain (outside the CDR3, taken from reference TRBV2 and TRBJ2-7): EPEVTQTPSHQVTQMGQEVILRCVPISNHLYFYWYRQILGQKVEFLVSFYNNEISEKSEIFDDQFSVERPDGSNFTLKIRSTKLEDSAMYFCASQPGLAATYEQYFGPGTRLTVT.

CDR3 residues: CASSLARISNQPQHF. The DNA for the CDR3 is TGTGCCAGCAGCTTGGCCAGGATTAGCAATCAGCCCCAGCATTTT. The chain is built from TRBV5-6 and TRBJ1-5; no firm D call. The germline gives CDR1 SGHDT, CDR2 YYEEEE. With 0 bases removed from V and 0 bases from J, the gap between germline ends came to 7 bases. This CDR3 contains 15 residues.

The CDR3 loop is CASSYGGRGRTDTQYF. The CDR3 coding sequence is TGTGCCAGCAGTTACGGTGGCAGGGGAAGAACAGATACGCAGTATTTT. V is TRBV6-6 and J is TRBJ2-3, with D tentatively TRBD1 (6 bases). Deletions cut 2 bases from V and 3 bases from J, with 15 bases between. CDR1 and CDR2 from the germline V gene are MNHNY and SVGAGI (reference sequence). The CDR3 runs to 16 residues.

This rearrangement joins TRBV6-5 to TRBJ2-7, with unresolved D. The CDR3 has 11 amino acids. The germline gives CDR1 MNHEY, CDR2 SVGAGI. Deletions cut 8 bases from V and 4 bases from J, with 9 bases between. CDR3 in amino acids: CASRAHYEQYF. The DNA of the CDR3 is TGTGCCAGCCGGGCCCATTACGAGCAGTACTTC.

This sequence joins TRBV7-8 and TRBJ2-2; TRBD2 matches at 7 bases. In germline, CDR1 is SGHVS, CDR2 FQNEAQ. The trim removed 3 bases at V and 5 bases at J, leaving 9 bases unmatched. This CDR3 region has 16 residues. The CDR3 is CASSFRGGSWTGELFF. The CDR3 bases are TGTGCCAGCAGCTTTCGTGGCGGGAGTTGGACCGGGGAGCTGTTTTTT.

This clone was detected only a few times. This chain links TRBV5-1 with TRBJ1-2; 10 bases line up with TRBD1. The germline CDR1 and CDR2 sequences are SGHRS and YFSETQ. The CDR3 spans 14 residues. Trimming took 4 bases from V and 4 from J; bases not matched to a gene: 4. The CDR3 DNA sequence: TGCGCCAGCAGCCCGACAGGGGGCTCCTATGGCTACACCTTC. Translated, it gives CASSPTGGSYGYTF.

CDR3 DNA: TGCGCCAGCAGCTTGGAAGGCCTAGTCACTGAAGCTTTCTTT. This sequence encodes CASSLEGLVTEAFF. The V and J genes are TRBV5-1 and TRBJ1-1; D is ambiguous. The CDR3 is 14 amino acids. V was clipped by 0 bases and J by 4 bases, with 10 bases between them. Germline V gene lookup returns CDR1 SGHRS and CDR2 YFSETQ. Combining the CDR3 with reference TRBV5-1 and TRBJ1-1 gives the whole variable domain KAGVTQTPRYLIKTRGQQVTLSCSPISGHRSVSWYQQTPGQGLQFLFEYFSETQRNKGNFPGRFSGRQFSNSRSEMNVSTLELGDSALYLCASSLEGLVTEAFFGQGTRLTVV.

In DNA form, the CDR3 reads TGTGCCATCAGTGCTCCACAGGGGTCCACAGATACGCAGTATTTT. Its translation: CAISAPQGSTDTQYF. The chain carries TRBV10-3 and TRBJ2-3; 7 bases align to TRBD1. With V trimmed by 4 bases and J by 2 bases, 6 bases remained unmatched. From germline, CDR1 is ENHRY and CDR2 SYGVKD. This CDR3 is 15 amino acids long.

V gene TRBV28 combines with J gene TRBJ2-3, with 7 positions matching TRBD2. Germline CDR1 reads MDHEN; CDR2 reads SYDVKM. The V gene end was trimmed by 7 bases and the J gene end by 4 bases; junction bases not matched to a gene: 14. This CDR3 region has 16 residues. CDR3 region: CASTRTGGPTADTQYF. CDR3 sequence (DNA): TGTGCCAGCACCCGAACGGGGGGACCCACCGCAGATACGCAGTATTTT. The full variable domain, in which reference TRBV28 and TRBJ2-3 provide the parts outside the CDR3, is DVKVTQSSRYLVKRTGEKVFLECVQDMDHENMFWYRQDPGLGLRLIYFSYDVKMKEKGDIPEGYSVSREKKERFSLILESASTNQTSMYLCASTRTGGPTADTQYFGPGTRLTVL.

The V gene is TRBV27, the J gene TRBJ1-6; 10 bases fit TRBD1. J gave up 2 bases and V 11 bases, and 6 bases lay outside the gene matches. The CDR3 runs to 15 residues. Germline lookup yields CDR1 MNHEY and CDR2 SMNVEV (reference sequence). The CDR3 loop reads CAAGQGSPYNSPLHF. In DNA form, the CDR3 reads TGTGCCGCGGGACAGGGGTCCCCCTATAATTCACCCCTCCACTTT.

The CDR3 DNA is TGTGCCAGCAGTGAATTCAGCCCAGGTAGCGAAAAACTGTTTTTT. This translates into CASSEFSPGSEKLFF. The V and J genes are TRBV2 and TRBJ1-4, with unresolved D. In germline, CDR1 is SNHLY, CDR2 FYNNEI. The CDR3 totals 15 residues. Trimming cost V 2 bases and J 8 bases, with 15 bases left between them. Together with reference TRBV2 and TRBJ1-4, the CDR3 gives the full variable domain: EPEVTQTPSHQVTQMGQEVILRCVPISNHLYFYWYRQILGQKVEFLVSFYNNEISEKSEIFDDQFSVERPDGSNFTLKIRSTKLEDSAMYFCASSEFSPGSEKLFFGSGTQLSVL.